This is a list of T cell receptor beta chains from one sample in a study of blood T cell repertoires in COVID-19. Sequenced by immunoSEQ multiplex PCR; TCRdb stores in-frame clones only, minus some. The repertoire holds 75,000 to 85,000 clones, with roughly 88% as singletons. The sequenced material came from peripheral blood. These receptors originate from a man aged 50-59 years with active COVID-19. The CDR3 runs from the conserved cysteine through the conserved F or W. D genes are given only for firm matches. Size tells how often a clone was seen (once, few, many) or the class of an expanded clone, and some rows leave it out.

V gene: TRBV5-4
clone size: few
J gene: TRBJ1-2
D gene: TRBD1
CDR3 protein: CASSFYDRGLFYTF
CDR3 DNA: TGTGCCAGCAGCTTCTACGACAGGGGCTTATTCTACACCTTC

V gene: TRBV10-3
clone size: -
J gene: TRBJ1-1
D gene: -
CDR3 protein: CAISEIAGRTEAFF
CDR3 DNA: TGTGCCATCAGTGAGATTGCGGGCCGCACCGAAGCTTTCTTT

V gene: TRBV7-9
clone size: -
J gene: TRBJ1-4
D gene: -
CDR3 protein: CASSRVGTTGEKLFF
CDR3 DNA: TGTGCCAGCAGCCGCGTCGGAACAACAGGCGAAAAACTGTTTTTT

V gene: TRBV27
clone size: -
J gene: TRBJ1-2
D gene: -
CDR3 protein: CASSSLGQGYGYTF
CDR3 DNA: TGTGCCAGCAGTTCCCTTGGCCAGGGGTATGGCTACACCTTC

V gene: TRBV28
clone size: -
J gene: TRBJ1-1
D gene: -
CDR3 protein: CASSSPLAAGAEAFF
CDR3 DNA: TGTGCCAGCAGTTCCCCTCTTGCCGCAGGGGCTGAAGCTTTCTTT

V gene: TRBV6-2/TRBV6-3
clone size: -
J gene: TRBJ2-7
D gene: TRBD1
CDR3 protein: CASSYWDRGLYEQYF
CDR3 DNA: TGTGCCAGCAGTTACTGGGACAGGGGGCTCTACGAGCAGTACTTC

V gene: TRBV28
clone size: -
J gene: TRBJ1-4
D gene: -
CDR3 protein: CASSHLDRSEKLFF
CDR3 DNA: TGTGCCAGCAGCCACCTCGACAGGTCCGAAAAACTGTTTTTT

V gene: TRBV30
clone size: -
J gene: TRBJ1-5
D gene: TRBD1
CDR3 protein: CAWSATGNQPQHF
CDR3 DNA: TGTGCCTGGAGTGCGACAGGGAATCAGCCCCAGCATTTT

V gene: TRBV6-5
clone size: -
J gene: TRBJ2-2
D gene: TRBD2
CDR3 protein: CASSYSERENTGELFF
CDR3 DNA: TGTGCCAGCAGTTACTCGGAGCGGGAGAACACCGGGGAGCTGTTTTTT

V gene: TRBV10-3
clone size: -
J gene: TRBJ2-4
D gene: -
CDR3 protein: CAISESGGLTKNIQYF
CDR3 DNA: TGTGCCATCAGTGAGTCTGGGGGCTTAACCAAAAACATTCAGTACTTC

V gene: TRBV7-6
clone size: once
J gene: TRBJ2-3
D gene: TRBD2
CDR3 protein: CASSQGLAGGPYADTQYF
CDR3 DNA: TGTGCCAGCAGCCAAGGACTAGCGGGAGGGCCCTACGCAGATACGCAGTATTTT

V gene: TRBV27
clone size: -
J gene: TRBJ2-3
D gene: TRBD1
CDR3 protein: CASSWDRGATDTQYF
CDR3 DNA: TGTGCCAGCAGTTGGGACAGGGGTGCCACAGATACGCAGTATTTT

V gene: TRBV7-9
clone size: few
J gene: TRBJ1-6
D gene: TRBD1
CDR3 protein: CASSLGQGFSNSPLHF
CDR3 DNA: TGTGCCAGCAGCTTAGGACAGGGGTTCAGTAATTCACCCCTCCACTTT

V gene: TRBV6-2/TRBV6-3
clone size: -
J gene: TRBJ1-2
D gene: -
CDR3 protein: CASSRAGSSAHYTF
CDR3 DNA: TGTGCCAGCAGCCGCGCCGGGTCCTCCGCCCACTACACCTTC

V gene: TRBV7-2
clone size: -
J gene: TRBJ1-2
D gene: -
CDR3 protein: CASSLDYSAYGYTF
CDR3 DNA: TGTGCCAGCAGCTTAGATTATAGTGCCTATGGCTACACCTTC

V gene: TRBV10-3
clone size: few
J gene: TRBJ2-2
D gene: TRBD2
CDR3 protein: CAISEGLAGMASGELFF
CDR3 DNA: TGTGCCATCAGTGAGGGACTAGCGGGGATGGCGTCCGGGGAGCTGTTTTTT

V gene: TRBV3-1/TRBV3-2
clone size: -
J gene: TRBJ2-1
D gene: TRBD2
CDR3 protein: CASSLAGDDNEQFF
CDR3 DNA: TGTGCCAGCAGCCTAGCGGGGGATGACAATGAGCAGTTCTTC

V gene: TRBV7-9
clone size: -
J gene: TRBJ1-2
D gene: -
CDR3 protein: CASSSWDILSLLF
CDR3 DNA: TGTGCCAGCAGCTCCTGGGACATCCTCTCTCTCCTCTTC

V gene: TRBV7-3
clone size: -
J gene: TRBJ1-1
D gene: TRBD1
CDR3 protein: CASSPTGLGTEAFF
CDR3 DNA: TGTGCCAGCAGCCCGACAGGGTTGGGGACTGAAGCTTTCTTT

V gene: TRBV2
clone size: -
J gene: TRBJ1-5
D gene: TRBD1
CDR3 protein: CASRAGTGGRAHQPQHF
CDR3 DNA: TGTGCCAGCAGGGCCGGGACAGGGGGTCGGGCCCATCAGCCCCAGCATTTT

V gene: TRBV5-4
clone size: -
J gene: TRBJ2-5
D gene: TRBD2
CDR3 protein: CASSLFGTSATTQYF
CDR3 DNA: TGTGCCAGCAGCTTGTTCGGGACTAGCGCAACGACCCAGTACTTC

V gene: TRBV5-1
clone size: -
J gene: TRBJ2-7
D gene: TRBD1
CDR3 protein: CASSFPRVGEGQAFSYEQYF
CDR3 DNA: TGCGCCAGCAGCTTTCCGCGGGTAGGAGAGGGACAGGCATTCTCCTACGAGCAGTACTTC

V gene: TRBV3-1/TRBV3-2
clone size: -
J gene: TRBJ2-2
D gene: -
CDR3 protein: CASSQPRTANTGELFF
CDR3 DNA: TGTGCCAGCAGCCAACCCCGGACAGCGAACACCGGGGAGCTGTTTTTT

V gene: TRBV4-3
clone size: once
J gene: TRBJ1-5
D gene: TRBD1
CDR3 protein: CASSLGQGNQPQHF
CDR3 DNA: TGCGCCAGCAGCCTCGGACAGGGTAATCAGCCCCAGCATTTT

V gene: TRBV6-5
clone size: -
J gene: TRBJ1-1
D gene: TRBD1
CDR3 protein: CASSYVTGGSEAFF
CDR3 DNA: TGTGCCAGCAGTTACGTGACAGGGGGCTCGGAAGCTTTCTTT

V gene: TRBV9
clone size: -
J gene: TRBJ2-4
D gene: TRBD1
CDR3 protein: CASSPRQGPKNIQYF
CDR3 DNA: TGTGCCAGCAGCCCAAGACAGGGGCCGAAAAACATTCAGTACTTC

V gene: TRBV7-2
clone size: few
J gene: TRBJ2-6
D gene: -
CDR3 protein: CASSPRAGLISGANVLTF
CDR3 DNA: TGTGCCAGCAGCCCCCGGGCGGGGCTTATCTCTGGGGCCAACGTCCTGACTTTC

V gene: TRBV29-1
clone size: -
J gene: TRBJ2-2
D gene: TRBD1
CDR3 protein: CSVETGDLAGELFF
CDR3 DNA: TGCAGCGTTGAAACAGGGGATCTCGCCGGGGAGCTGTTTTTT

V gene: TRBV5-1
clone size: -
J gene: TRBJ1-6
D gene: -
CDR3 protein: CASSLTALPSSYNSPLHF
CDR3 DNA: TGCGCCAGCAGCTTGACAGCTCTGCCGAGCTCCTATAATTCACCCCTCCACTTT

V gene: TRBV5-6
clone size: -
J gene: TRBJ2-3
D gene: TRBD2
CDR3 protein: CASSFGSGGAIDTQYF
CDR3 DNA: TGTGCCAGCAGCTTTGGTAGCGGGGGGGCCATAGATACGCAGTATTTT

V gene: TRBV14
clone size: -
J gene: TRBJ2-1
D gene: -
CDR3 protein: CASSQFLSSYNEQFF
CDR3 DNA: TGTGCCAGCAGCCAATTCCTGAGCTCCTACAATGAGCAGTTCTTC

V gene: TRBV5-6
clone size: once
J gene: TRBJ2-1
D gene: TRBD2
CDR3 protein: CASSLPFASGTYNEQFF
CDR3 DNA: TGTGCCAGCAGCCTCCCTTTCGCTAGCGGGACCTACAATGAGCAGTTCTTC

V gene: TRBV28
clone size: once
J gene: TRBJ1-4
D gene: TRBD1
CDR3 protein: CASRDRGQEKLFF
CDR3 DNA: TGTGCCAGCCGCGACAGGGGGCAAGAAAAACTGTTTTTT

V gene: TRBV5-1
clone size: -
J gene: TRBJ2-7
D gene: TRBD1
CDR3 protein: CASSLAGAGPGGEQYF
CDR3 DNA: TGCGCCAGCAGCTTGGCCGGGGCAGGGCCAGGGGGCGAGCAGTACTTC

V gene: TRBV7-7
clone size: -
J gene: TRBJ2-2
D gene: TRBD1
CDR3 protein: CASSLGQGATGELFF
CDR3 DNA: TGTGCCAGCAGCTTGGGACAGGGGGCAACCGGGGAGCTGTTTTTT

V gene: TRBV4-3
clone size: -
J gene: TRBJ2-1
D gene: -
CDR3 protein: CASSQDGGVHEQFF
CDR3 DNA: TGCGCCAGCAGCCAAGACGGGGGTGTCCATGAGCAGTTCTTC

V gene: TRBV30
clone size: -
J gene: TRBJ2-1
D gene: TRBD2
CDR3 protein: CAWSVGLAHNEQFF
CDR3 DNA: TGTGCCTGGAGTGTGGGACTAGCCCACAATGAGCAGTTCTTC

V gene: TRBV21-1
clone size: -
J gene: TRBJ2-5
D gene: -
CDR3 protein: CASSKGLRGSRSGETQYF
CDR3 DNA: TGTGCCAGCAGCAAAGGGTTGAGGGGGAGTCGGTCGGGAGAGACCCAGTACTTC

V gene: TRBV10-3
clone size: -
J gene: TRBJ1-4
D gene: -
CDR3 protein: CAISDWQGGTNEKLFF
CDR3 DNA: TGTGCCATCAGTGATTGGCAGGGCGGCACTAATGAAAAACTGTTTTTT

V gene: TRBV28
clone size: once
J gene: TRBJ1-6
D gene: TRBD1
CDR3 protein: CASSSGGLDSYNSPLHF
CDR3 DNA: TGTGCCAGCAGCTCAGGGGGCCTAGACTCCTATAATTCACCCCTCCACTTT

V gene: TRBV19
clone size: -
J gene: TRBJ1-2
D gene: TRBD1
CDR3 protein: CASGLTGFDGYTF
CDR3 DNA: TGTGCCAGTGGCCTGACAGGGTTTGACGGCTACACCTTC

V gene: TRBV9
clone size: -
J gene: TRBJ1-5
D gene: -
CDR3 protein: CASSPNGRTNQPQHF
CDR3 DNA: TGTGCCAGCAGCCCAAACGGGAGAACCAATCAGCCCCAGCATTTT

V gene: TRBV19
clone size: -
J gene: TRBJ2-1
D gene: -
CDR3 protein: CASNWGRGKNEQFF
CDR3 DNA: TGTGCCAGTAACTGGGGTAGGGGTAAGAATGAGCAGTTCTTC

V gene: TRBV6-6
clone size: -
J gene: TRBJ2-5
D gene: -
CDR3 protein: CASGLRPFLQSSQETQYF
CDR3 DNA: TGTGCCAGCGGTCTACGACCCTTTCTACAGAGCAGCCAAGAGACCCAGTACTTC

V gene: TRBV2
clone size: -
J gene: TRBJ2-7
D gene: -
CDR3 protein: CASSRGTVPYF
CDR3 DNA: TGTGCCAGCAGCCGCGGGACAGTGCCGTACTTC

V gene: TRBV7-3
clone size: -
J gene: TRBJ2-1
D gene: TRBD2
CDR3 protein: CASSSNSGGPYSSYNEQFF
CDR3 DNA: TGTGCCAGCAGCTCGAATAGCGGGGGCCCCTATAGCTCCTACAATGAGCAGTTCTTC

V gene: TRBV9
clone size: few
J gene: TRBJ2-3
D gene: TRBD2
CDR3 protein: CASSAYGLAGSDADTQYF
CDR3 DNA: TGTGCCAGCAGCGCCTACGGACTAGCGGGGTCTGACGCAGATACGCAGTATTTT

V gene: TRBV2
clone size: -
J gene: TRBJ2-7
D gene: -
CDR3 protein: CASSPYEVEQYF
CDR3 DNA: TGTGCCAGCAGCCCCTACGAAGTAGAGCAGTACTTC